These 9 T cell receptor beta chains were sequenced from one sample in a study of TIL therapy for anti-PD-1-resistant metastatic lung cancer (dated by TCRdb to the early 2020s). This specimen's time point label, per the study, means: pre-treatment sample, taken before nivolumab and TIL therapy. The immunoSEQ v3 hsTCRB kit was used to amplify TCR beta CDR3 regions from genomic DNA through bias-controlled multiplex PCR. TCRdb took this table from immuneACCESS and kept in-frame rearrangements with V and J called. Such tables lack part of the clones; where checked against another copy, unresolved V genes explain under half of the gap, and the rest is unexplained. This sample has 54,000 or so clones in its table, and around nine tenths of those were observed once. The ten largest clones represent approximately 2.4% of the sample. Source: blood, taken at baseline. The receptor source for this set is a person aged 25-85 years with non-small cell lung cancer.

The V call is TRBV9, the J call TRBJ2-1; tentative D call: TRBD2 (5 bases). This CDR3 spans 15 amino acids. Germline V gene lookup returns CDR1 SGDLS and CDR2 YYNGEE. V lost 4 bases to trimming and J lost 3 bases, with 14 bases between them. Written as DNA, the CDR3 is TGTGCCAGCAGCACAAACTCCGGGGACTACAATGAGCAGTTCTTC. It yields the protein CASSTNSGDYNEQFF.

The chain employs TRBV23-1 and TRBJ1-1; D perhaps matches TRBD1 (5 bases). TRBV23-1 is reported as an ORF; its role is uncertain. Trimming took 4 bases from V and 7 from J, leaving 13 bases between them. The CDR3 length is 13 residues. Here the CDR3 DNA reads TGCGCCAGCAGTCTGACGGGGGTTTTTGAAGCTTTCTTT. Its translation: CASSLTGVFEAFF.

V and J are TRBV19 and TRBJ1-2; D is undetermined. The CDR3 is 15 amino acids. V lost 4 bases and J lost 3, with 15 bases in between. The germline V gene encodes CDR1 LNHDA and CDR2 SQIVND (reference sequence). The chain's CDR3 is CASSTDLKTYYGYTF. In nucleotides, the CDR3 is TGTGCCAGTAGTACGGACCTTAAAACCTACTATGGCTACACCTTC.

This chain connects TRBV11-3 to TRBJ2-1, with TRBD2 matching over 7 bases. The length of the CDR3 is 14 residues. Looked up from germline, CDR1 is SGHNT and CDR2 is YENEEA. The V gene end was trimmed by 4 bases and the J gene end by 9 bases; junction bases not matched to a gene: 9. CDR3 residues: CASSSRAGDGEQFF. The CDR3 DNA sequence: TGTGCCAGCAGCTCGAGGGCGGGGGATGGTGAGCAGTTCTTC. Using reference TRBV11-3 and TRBJ2-1 for the parts outside the CDR3, the full variable domain is EAGVVQSPRYKIIEKKQPVAFWCNPISGHNTLYWYLQNLGQGPELLIRYENEEAVDDSQLPKDRFSAERLKGVDSTLKIQPAELGDSAVYLCASSSRAGDGEQFFGPGTRLTVL.

The chain is built from TRBV11-2 and TRBJ1-5; weak D call: TRBD1 (6 bases). This CDR3 spans 15 amino acids. From germline, CDR1 is SGHAT and CDR2 FQNNGV. Trimming removed 2 bases at V and 4 bases at J, with 12 bases between. The CDR3 DNA reads TGTGCCAGCAGCTTACTGGGCCAGGGGAATCAGCCCCAGCATTTT. It translates to CASSLLGQGNQPQHF. Together with reference TRBV11-2 and TRBJ1-5, the CDR3 gives the full variable domain: EAGVAQSPRYKIIEKRQSVAFWCNPISGHATLYWYQQILGQGPKLLIQFQNNGVVDDSQLPKDRFSAERLKGVDSTLKIQPAKLEDSAVYLCASSLLGQGNQPQHFGDGTRLSIL.

V and J are TRBV14 and TRBJ1-1; D is possibly TRBD1 (5 bases). Per germline, CDR1 SGHDN and CDR2 FVKESK. Trimming took off 4 bases at V and 8 bases at J, with 20 bases between the two ends. This CDR3 comprises 15 residues. The CDR3 region has the DNA TGTGCCAGCAGCCCTAGGACGGGGTGGGGGTCGGAAGCTTTCTTT. It is translated as CASSPRTGWGSEAFF.

This chain joins TRBV7-2 and TRBJ1-2, with TRBD1 matching over 7 bases. This CDR3 is 14 amino acids long. Germline CDR1 is SGHTA and CDR2 is FQGNSA. With 1 base clipped from V and 6 bases from J, the junction kept 5 bases outside the gene matches. The CDR3, as DNA: TGTGCCAGCAGCTTAGGCAGGGGGAGCAATGGCTACACCTTC. It encodes CASSLGRGSNGYTF.

V gene TRBV28 combines with J gene TRBJ1-2; D is undetermined. The CDR3 sequence is 12 residues long. Deletions cut 4 bases from V and 4 bases from J, with 7 bases between. In germline, CDR1 is MDHEN, CDR2 SYDVKM. The CDR3 DNA is TGTGCCAGCAGTTCCACTGGCTATGGCTACACCTTC. Translating it yields CASSSTGYGYTF.

The chain links TRBV12-3 or TRBV12-4 to TRBJ2-2, with 8 bases fitting TRBD2. The CDR3 is 13 amino acids. The ends lost 6 bases at V and 5 bases at J; junction bases unmatched: 2. The CDR3 sequence: CASRTGGTGELFF. The CDR3 DNA is TGTGCCAGCAGAACGGGGGGGACCGGGGAGCTGTTTTTT.